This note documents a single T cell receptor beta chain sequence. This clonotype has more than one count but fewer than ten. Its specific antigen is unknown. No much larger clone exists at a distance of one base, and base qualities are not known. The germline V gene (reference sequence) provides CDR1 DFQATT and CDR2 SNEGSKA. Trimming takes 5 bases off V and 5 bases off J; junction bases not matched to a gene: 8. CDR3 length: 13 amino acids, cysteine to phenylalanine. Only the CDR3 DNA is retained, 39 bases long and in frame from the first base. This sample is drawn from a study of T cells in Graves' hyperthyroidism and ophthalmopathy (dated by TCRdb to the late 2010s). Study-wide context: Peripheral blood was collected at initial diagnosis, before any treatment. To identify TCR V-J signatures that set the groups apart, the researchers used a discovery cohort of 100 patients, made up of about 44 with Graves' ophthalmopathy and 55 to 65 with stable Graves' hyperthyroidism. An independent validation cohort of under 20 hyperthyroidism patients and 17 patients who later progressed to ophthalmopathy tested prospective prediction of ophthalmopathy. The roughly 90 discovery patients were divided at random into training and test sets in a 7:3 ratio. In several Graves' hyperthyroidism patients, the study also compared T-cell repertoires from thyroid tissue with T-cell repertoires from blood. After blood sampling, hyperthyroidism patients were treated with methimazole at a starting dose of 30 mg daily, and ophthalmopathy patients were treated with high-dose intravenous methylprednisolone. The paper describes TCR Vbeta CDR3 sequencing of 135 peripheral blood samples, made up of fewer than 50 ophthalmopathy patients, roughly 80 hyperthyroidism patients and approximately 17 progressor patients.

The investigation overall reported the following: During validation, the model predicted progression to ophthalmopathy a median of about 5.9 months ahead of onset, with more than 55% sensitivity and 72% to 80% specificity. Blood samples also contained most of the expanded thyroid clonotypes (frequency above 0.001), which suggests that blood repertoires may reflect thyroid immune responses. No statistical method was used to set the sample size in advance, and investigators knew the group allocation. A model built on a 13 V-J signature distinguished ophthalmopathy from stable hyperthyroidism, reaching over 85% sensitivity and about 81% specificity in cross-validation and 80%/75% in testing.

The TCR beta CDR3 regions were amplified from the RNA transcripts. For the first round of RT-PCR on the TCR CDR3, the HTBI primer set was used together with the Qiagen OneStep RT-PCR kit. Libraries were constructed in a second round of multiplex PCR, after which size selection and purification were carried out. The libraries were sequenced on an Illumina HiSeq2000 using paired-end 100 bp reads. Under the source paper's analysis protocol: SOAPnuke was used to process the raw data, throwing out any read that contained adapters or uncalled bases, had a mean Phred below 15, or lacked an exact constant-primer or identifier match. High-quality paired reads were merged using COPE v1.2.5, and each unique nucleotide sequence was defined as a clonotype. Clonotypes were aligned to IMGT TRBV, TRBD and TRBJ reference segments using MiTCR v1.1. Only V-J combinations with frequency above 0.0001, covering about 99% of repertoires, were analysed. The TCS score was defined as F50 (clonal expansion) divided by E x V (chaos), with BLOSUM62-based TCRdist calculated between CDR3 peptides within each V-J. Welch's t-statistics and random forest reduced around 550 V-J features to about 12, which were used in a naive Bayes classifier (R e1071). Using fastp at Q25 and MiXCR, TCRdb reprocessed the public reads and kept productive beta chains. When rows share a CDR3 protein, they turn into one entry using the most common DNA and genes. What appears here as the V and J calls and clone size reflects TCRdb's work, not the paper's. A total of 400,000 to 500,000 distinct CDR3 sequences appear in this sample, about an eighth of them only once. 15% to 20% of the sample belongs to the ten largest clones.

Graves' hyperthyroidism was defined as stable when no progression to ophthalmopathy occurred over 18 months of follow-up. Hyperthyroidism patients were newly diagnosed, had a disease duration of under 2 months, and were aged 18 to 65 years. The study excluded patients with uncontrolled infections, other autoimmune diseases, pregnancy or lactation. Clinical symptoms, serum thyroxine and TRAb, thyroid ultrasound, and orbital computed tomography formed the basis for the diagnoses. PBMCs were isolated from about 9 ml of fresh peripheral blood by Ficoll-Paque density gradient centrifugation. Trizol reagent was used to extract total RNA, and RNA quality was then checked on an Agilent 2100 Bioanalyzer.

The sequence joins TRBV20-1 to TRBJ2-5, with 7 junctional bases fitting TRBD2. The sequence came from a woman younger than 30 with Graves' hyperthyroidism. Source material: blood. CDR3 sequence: CSASSGGVETQYF. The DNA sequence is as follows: TGCAGTGCTTCTAGCGGAGGGGTGGAGACCCAGTACTTC.